Each of the 10 T cell receptor beta chains below was sequenced from the same sample in a study of blood T cell repertoires in COVID-19. Repertoires were generated with immunoSEQ multiplex PCR, while TCRdb's copy carries only in-frame clones and drops some. The sample holds 140,000 or so clones, roughly nine tenths seen once. The sequenced sample was peripheral blood. The source of these receptors is an older woman with active COVID-19.

The chain has TRBV6-2 or TRBV6-3 and TRBJ1-1; 7 positions agree with TRBD1. The CDR3 is made up of 14 amino acids. CDR1 MNHEY and CDR2 SVGEGT come from the germline V gene. J lost 5 bases, V lost 0 bases, and 3 bases had no gene match. The CDR3 bases are TGTGCCAGCAGTTACTCGGCCAGGGGGACTGAAGCTTTCTTT. As protein: CASSYSARGTEAFF.

The chain is built from TRBV27 and TRBJ2-5; 8 bases align to TRBD1. CDR3 length equals 15 residues. The germline CDR1 and CDR2 sequences are MNHEY and SMNVEV (reference sequence). V lost 4 bases, J lost 3 bases, and 7 bases stayed unmatched. The CDR3 region is CASSSWTGLEETQYF. CDR3 DNA: TGTGCCAGCAGTTCGTGGACAGGGTTAGAAGAGACCCAGTACTTC.

J is TRBJ1-5 and V is TRBV30; 9 positions match TRBD1. Germline V lookup: CDR1 GTSNPN, CDR2 SVGIG (reference sequence). The CDR3 runs to 15 residues. The trim removed 0 bases at V and 6 bases at J, leaving 6 bases unmatched. CDR3 sequence: CAWSVTRDRAQPQHF. For the CDR3, the DNA is TGTGCCTGGAGTGTAACTCGGGACAGGGCTCAGCCCCAGCATTTT. Variable domain in full (rest from reference TRBV30 and TRBJ1-5): SQTIHQWPATLVQPVGSPLSLECTVEGTSNPNLYWYRQAAGRGLQLLFYSVGIGQISSEVPQNLSASRPQDRQFILSSKKLLLSDSGFYLCAWSVTRDRAQPQHFGDGTRLSIL.

The V and J genes are TRBV29-1 and TRBJ2-7; 9 positions agree with TRBD1. This CDR3 is built from 12 residues. V trimming: 6 bases; J trimming: 5 bases; junction bases outside the gene matches: 5. Looked up from germline, CDR1 is SQVTM and CDR2 is ANQGSEA. The chain's CDR3 is CSVSTGGDEQYF. The CDR3 DNA reads as TGCAGCGTCTCGACAGGGGGGGACGAGCAGTACTTC.

The chain has TRBV5-4 and TRBJ2-5; 7 bases align to TRBD2. Losses at the gene ends were 4 bases for V and 4 bases for J; bases not matched to a gene: 16. Germline V gives CDR1 SGHNT, CDR2 YYREEE (reference sequence). The CDR3 has 17 amino acids. The CDR3 is CASSKTSGGGSVETQYF. CDR3 sequence (DNA): TGTGCCAGCAGCAAAACCTCGGGAGGAGGATCTGTAGAGACCCAGTACTTC.

This chain links TRBV2 with TRBJ1-6, with TRBD1 matching over 8 bases. Germline lookup yields CDR1 SNHLY and CDR2 FYNNEI. V was pared by 8 bases and J by 7 bases, with 7 bases of the junction left unmatched. The CDR3 has 14 residues. The CDR3 coding sequence is TGTGCCAGCGGGAGGACAGGGCGGAATTCACCCCTCCACTTT. Protein: CASGRTGRNSPLHF.

V is TRBV10-2 and J is TRBJ2-2; tentative D call: TRBD1 (6 bases). With 7 bases removed from V and 3 bases from J, the gap between germline ends came to 12 bases. The length of the CDR3 is 14 residues. CDR1 WSHSY and CDR2 SAAADI come from the germline V gene. The CDR3 protein is CASKGQGYTGELFF. CDR3 nucleotides: TGCGCCAGCAAGGGCCAGGGGTACACCGGGGAGCTGTTTTTT.

This chain joins TRBV16 and TRBJ1-4; the match to TRBD1 covers 9 bases. Germline V lookup: CDR1 KGHSY, CDR2 FQNENV. There are 14 residues in the CDR3. J was trimmed by 5 bases and V by 4 bases; bases with no gene match: 2. The CDR3 region has the DNA TGTGCCAGCAGCCCCGGACAGGGGAATGAAAAACTGTTTTTT. Its translation is CASSPGQGNEKLFF. Based on the CDR3 plus reference TRBV16 and TRBJ1-4, the full variable domain is GEEVAQTPKHLVRGEGQKAKLYCAPIKGHSYVFWYQQVLKNEFKFLISFQNENVFDETGMPKERFSAKCLPNSPCSLEIQATKLEDSAVYFCASSPGQGNEKLFFGSGTQLSVL.

The chain links TRBV9 to TRBJ2-1, with TRBD1 matching 8 bases. From germline, CDR1 is SGDLS and CDR2 YYNGEE. V gave up 6 bases and J gave up 5 bases; unmatched junction bases: 7. This CDR3 spans 14 amino acids. The DNA for the CDR3 is TGTGCCAGCACCCGGACAGGGTCGAACAATGAGCAGTTCTTC. Translated: CASTRTGSNNEQFF.

About this clone itself: Other DNA sequences within the sample encode an identical CDR3. The chain links TRBV9 to TRBJ1-1; 7 nucleotides line up with TRBD1. CDR3 length equals 15 residues. The germline gives CDR1 SGDLS, CDR2 YYNGEE. V gave up 2 bases and J gave up 0 bases; unmatched junction bases: 4. CDR3 residues: CASSVGDRMNTEAFF. In DNA, the CDR3 is TGTGCCAGCAGCGTTGGGGACAGAATGAACACTGAAGCTTTCTTT.